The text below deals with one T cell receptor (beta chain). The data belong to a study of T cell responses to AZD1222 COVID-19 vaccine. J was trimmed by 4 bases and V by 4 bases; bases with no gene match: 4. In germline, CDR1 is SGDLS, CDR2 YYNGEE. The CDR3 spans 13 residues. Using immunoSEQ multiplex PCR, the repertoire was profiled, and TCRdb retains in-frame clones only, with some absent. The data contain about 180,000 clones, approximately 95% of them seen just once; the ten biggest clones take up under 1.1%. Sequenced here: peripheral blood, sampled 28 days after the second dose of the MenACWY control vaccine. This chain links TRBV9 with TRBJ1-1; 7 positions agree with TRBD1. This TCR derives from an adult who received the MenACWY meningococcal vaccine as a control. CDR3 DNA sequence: TGTGCCAGCAGCCCTACAGGGGTCACTGAAGCTTTCTTT. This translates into CASSPTGVTEAFF. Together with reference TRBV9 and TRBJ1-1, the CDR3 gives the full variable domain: DSGVTQTPKHLITATGQRVTLRCSPRSGDLSVYWYQQSLDQGLQFLIQYYNGEERAKGNILERFSAQQFPDLHSELNLSSLELGDSALYFCASSPTGVTEAFFGQGTRLTVV.